Here is one TCR beta chain with its context. The data are from a study of blood T cell repertoires in COVID-19. Study information: From T cells, B-cell-depleted T cells, or PBMCs came the material, which was cDNA or gDNA.

Original handling: The authors estimated nucleated cell counts from reference gene primer amplification. Sequencing used immunoSEQ multiplex PCR; TCRdb keeps in-frame clones, though not all of them. V and J calls plus clone size are reproduced from that table; the DNA served to infer D and trimming. Of roughly 200,000 clones in the sample, around 85% were seen once. The source material was peripheral blood. The sequence was collected from a woman of 80 years or more with acute or convalescent COVID-19.

The CDR3 sequence is CASSLEGLAGVDEQYF. The CDR3 nucleotides are TGTGCCAGCAGCTTAGAAGGACTAGCGGGGGTGGACGAGCAGTACTTC. The rearrangement joins TRBV7-7 to TRBJ2-7; 13 bases are a match to TRBD2. Germline V gives CDR1 SSHAT, CDR2 FNYEAQ (reference sequence). Trimming cost V 1 base and J 5 bases; bases outside gene matches: 5. The CDR3 contains 16 residues.